A single sample gave rise to the 22 T cell receptor beta chains below, sequenced in a study of blood T cell repertoires in COVID-19. The repertoire was sequenced with immunoSEQ multiplex PCR; TCRdb's copy has only in-frame clones and lacks some. Of 200,000 to 300,000 clones listed, approximately 88% are singletons. The sample consisted of peripheral blood. These receptors were obtained from a woman aged 25 to 39 with acute or convalescent COVID-19.

In DNA form, the CDR3 reads TGTGCCAGTAGTATGGGGGGGACGGGAAACACCATATATTTT. This encodes CASSMGGTGNTIYF. J is TRBJ1-3 and V is TRBV19; possibly TRBD1 for D (5 bases). With 3 bases removed from V and 4 bases from J, the gap between germline ends came to 10 bases. The CDR3 sequence is 14 residues long. Per the germline V gene, CDR1 is LNHDA and CDR2 is SQIVND (reference sequence).

The chain carries TRBV19 and TRBJ2-5; 8 bases align to TRBD2. Germline CDR1 reads LNHDA; CDR2 reads SQIVND (reference sequence). The length of the CDR3 is 14 residues. Trimming at V came to 1 base and at J to 5 bases, leaving 3 bases not matched to a gene. The DNA for the CDR3 is TGTGCCAGTAGTATAGCGGGGGGGCGGGAGACCCAGTACTTC. It translates to CASSIAGGRETQYF.

This chain connects TRBV10-3 to TRBJ1-3; D gene unclear. CDR3 size: 15 residues. V lost 7 bases and J lost 2, with 15 bases in between. Germline lookup yields CDR1 ENHRY and CDR2 SYGVKD. In nucleotides, the CDR3 is TGTGCCATCAACACGGTCGGGAGGGCTGGAAACACCATATATTTT. Translating it yields CAINTVGRAGNTIYF.

The J gene is TRBJ2-3, the V gene TRBV19, with 7 positions matching TRBD2. V dropped 1 base and J dropped 6; count of bases not matched to a gene: 13. This CDR3 has 17 amino acids. The germline V gene encodes CDR1 LNHDA and CDR2 SQIVND (reference sequence). CDR3 sequence reads: CASSIAEGTKGMDTQYF. The CDR3, as DNA: TGTGCCAGTAGTATAGCGGAAGGGACTAAAGGTATGGATACGCAGTATTTT.

CDR3 protein: CASLAGGALNEQFF. The CDR3 DNA reads as TGTGCCAGCCTAGCGGGAGGAGCGCTCAATGAGCAGTTCTTC. The chain couples TRBV28 to TRBJ2-1; 11 positions agree with TRBD2. The J segment lost 6 bases and the V segment lost 8 bases, leaving 6 bases of the junction unmatched. The CDR3 loop spans 14 amino acids. CDR1 and CDR2 (germline): MDHEN, SYDVKM.

V gene TRBV7-9 combines with J gene TRBJ2-1, with D possibly TRBD2 on 5 matching bases. V was trimmed by 6 bases and J by 5 bases, leaving 8 bases between them. CDR3 length: 12 amino acids. The germline CDR1 and CDR2 sequences are SEHNR and FQNEAQ (reference sequence). The CDR3 is CASRLLDNEQFF. The CDR3 nucleotides are TGTGCCAGCAGACTACTAGACAATGAGCAGTTCTTC.

The V gene is TRBV7-9, the J gene TRBJ2-7, with 8 positions matching TRBD1. V lost 4 bases to trimming and J lost 2 bases; unmatched junction nucleotides: 7. The CDR3 has 15 amino acids. Per germline, CDR1 SEHNR and CDR2 FQNEAQ (reference sequence). Written as DNA, the CDR3 is TGTGCCAGCAGCTACCCGGGACAGGCCACCTACGAGCAGTACTTC. This encodes CASSYPGQATYEQYF.

CDR3 nucleotides: TGTGCCAGTAGTATGACCCATTTAAGGGACAGGGGGCAGCCCCAGCATTTT. As protein: CASSMTHLRDRGQPQHF. This chain uses TRBV19 with TRBJ1-5; TRBD1 agrees at 11 bases. The V gene end was trimmed by 3 bases and the J gene end by 7 bases; junction bases not matched to a gene: 11. Per germline, CDR1 LNHDA and CDR2 SQIVND (reference sequence). The CDR3 extends over 17 amino acids.

V gene TRBV4-3 combines with J gene TRBJ2-1, with 11 bases lining up with TRBD2. The germline gives CDR1 LGHNA, CDR2 YSLEER. The V gene end was trimmed by 4 bases and the J gene end by 10 bases; junction bases not matched to a gene: 0. CDR3 size: 12 residues. The CDR3 coding sequence is TGCGCCAGCAGCCGACTAGCGGGAGAGCAGTTCTTC. It encodes CASSRLAGEQFF.

This chain connects TRBV12-3 or TRBV12-4 to TRBJ2-5; D gene unclear. The CDR3 length is 11 residues. The V and J ends lost 7 bases and 5 bases respectively, with 8 bases between them. CDR3 bases: TGTGCCAGCACCCAGAGGGAGACCCAGTACTTC. It is translated as CASTQRETQYF.

The chain combines TRBV7-3 with TRBJ2-5; 15 nucleotides line up with TRBD2. J lost 4 bases, V lost 4 bases, and 7 bases had no gene match. The CDR3 covers 17 residues. Germline assignment: CDR1 SGHTA and CDR2 FQGTGA. For the CDR3, the DNA is TGTGCCAGCAGCTCGCAGCCGGGACTAGCGGGAGGAGAGACCCAGTACTTC. Encoded protein: CASSSQPGLAGGETQYF.

This chain uses TRBV7-3 with TRBJ2-7, with unresolved D. Germline-derived CDR1 and CDR2 are SGHTA and FQGTGA. V lost 4 bases and J lost 0, with 10 bases in between. The CDR3 runs 14 residues. CDR3 loop: CASSSGSSSYEQYF. In DNA, the CDR3 is TGTGCCAGCAGCTCCGGGTCTAGCTCCTACGAGCAGTACTTC. Full variable domain (outside the CDR3, taken from reference TRBV7-3 and TRBJ2-7): GAGVSQTPSNKVTEKGKYVELRCDPISGHTALYWYRQSLGQGPEFLIYFQGTGAADDSGLPNDRFFAVRPEGSVSTLKIQRTERGDSAVYLCASSSGSSSYEQYFGPGTRLTVT.

The CDR3: CASQGGTGAYEQYF. As DNA, the CDR3 is TGTGCCAGCCAAGGCGGGACAGGGGCCTACGAGCAGTACTTC. V is TRBV18 and J is TRBJ2-7; TRBD1 aligns across 10 bases. The length of the CDR3 is 14 residues. J was trimmed by 2 bases and V by 8 bases; bases with no gene match: 6. CDR1 is KGHSH and CDR2 is LQKENI in the germline V gene.

V gene TRBV30 combines with J gene TRBJ2-5, with 13 bases matching TRBD2. Trimming took 2 bases from V and 6 from J; bases not matched to a gene: 9. Per the germline V gene, CDR1 is GTSNPN and CDR2 is SVGIG (reference sequence). CDR3 length equals 16 residues. The chain's CDR3 is CAWSKSRTSGRQTQYF. CDR3 nucleotides: TGTGCCTGGAGTAAAAGCCGGACTAGCGGGAGACAGACCCAGTACTTC.

The gene calls are TRBV6-2 or TRBV6-3 and TRBJ2-1; 12 bases are a match to TRBD2. Germline-derived CDR1 and CDR2 are MNHEY and SVGEGT. The CDR3 totals 15 residues. The trim removed 5 bases at V and 4 bases at J, leaving 3 bases unmatched. The CDR3 here is CASSLAGGGYNEQFF. CDR3 nucleotide sequence: TGTGCCAGCAGTCTAGCGGGAGGGGGATACAATGAGCAGTTCTTC.

The rearrangement uses TRBV6-5 and TRBJ1-3, with D perhaps TRBD1 (5 bases). CDR1 is MNHEY, CDR2 SVGAGI, per germline. The CDR3 spans 14 residues. The V end was cut by 7 bases, the J end by 0 bases, with 10 bases between. The CDR3 is CASIRDSSGNTIYF. The DNA of the CDR3 is TGTGCCAGCATTCGAGACAGCTCTGGAAACACCATATATTTT.

The CDR3 loop reads CASSVGGSYTYEQYF. The CDR3, as DNA: TGTGCCAGCAGCGTCGGGGGGTCCTACACCTACGAGCAGTACTTC. This chain joins TRBV6-5 and TRBJ2-7; 7 bases align to TRBD2. The CDR3 extends over 15 amino acids. Germline V gene data show CDR1 as MNHEY and CDR2 as SVGAGI. After removal of 6 bases from V and 2 bases from J, the junction contained 10 bases not matched to a gene.

The V gene is TRBV7-6, the J gene TRBJ2-7; a possible D gene is TRBD2 (6 bases). The length of the CDR3 is 14 residues. CDR1 SGHVS and CDR2 FNYEAQ come from the germline V gene. Trimming took off 5 bases at V and 2 bases at J, with 13 bases between the two ends. DNA for the CDR3: TGTGCCAGCAGCCCGGGGGTCAACCCCTACGAGCAGTACTTC. Translated: CASSPGVNPYEQYF.

The chain couples TRBV6-5 to TRBJ2-7; 8 bases match TRBD2. V was clipped by 4 bases and J by 5 bases; unmatched bases: 10. This CDR3 region has 15 residues. CDR1 is MNHEY and CDR2 is SVGAGI in the germline V gene. Here the CDR3 DNA reads TGTGCCAGCAGTTCCTGGGGGCTAGCGGGCCACGAGCAGTACTTC. It specifies CASSSWGLAGHEQYF.

This clone appeared a few times. The chain recombines TRBV6-5 with TRBJ2-7; maybe TRBD1 (6 bases). The CDR3 has 14 residues. Trimming took off 5 bases at V and 3 bases at J, with 14 bases between the two ends. The germline gives CDR1 MNHEY, CDR2 SVGAGI. CDR3 DNA: TGTGCCAGCAGTCCCGCCCCCAGGGGCTACGAGCAGTACTTC. Translation: CASSPAPRGYEQYF.

This chain links TRBV2 with TRBJ1-2; D may be TRBD1 (5 bases). The CDR3 contains 13 residues. Germline CDR1 reads SNHLY; CDR2 reads FYNNEI. The V gene lost 3 bases and the J gene lost 8 bases, with 13 bases spanning the gap. The CDR3 DNA follows: TGTGCCAGCAGTGAGTCAGGGATCCGAGGCTACACCTTC. It yields the protein CASSESGIRGYTF.

The CDR3, as DNA: TGTGCCAGCAGTCCTCAGTTCTTC. The encoded protein is CASSPQFF. The V gene is TRBV12-3 or TRBV12-4, the J gene TRBJ2-1; D is unresolved. The V and J ends lost 5 bases and 13 bases respectively, with 3 bases between them. This CDR3 comprises 8 residues.